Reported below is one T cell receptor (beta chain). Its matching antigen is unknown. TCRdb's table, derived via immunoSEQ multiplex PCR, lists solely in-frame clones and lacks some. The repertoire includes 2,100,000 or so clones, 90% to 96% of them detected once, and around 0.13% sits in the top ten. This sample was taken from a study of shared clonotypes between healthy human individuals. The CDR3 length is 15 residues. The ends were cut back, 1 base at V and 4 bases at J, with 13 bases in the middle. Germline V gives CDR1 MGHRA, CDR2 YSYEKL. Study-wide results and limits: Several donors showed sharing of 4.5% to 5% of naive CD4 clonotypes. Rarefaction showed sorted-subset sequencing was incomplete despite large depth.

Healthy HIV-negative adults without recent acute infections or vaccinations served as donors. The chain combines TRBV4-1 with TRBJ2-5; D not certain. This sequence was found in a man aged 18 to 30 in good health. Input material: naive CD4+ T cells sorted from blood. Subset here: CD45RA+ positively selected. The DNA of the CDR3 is TGCGCCAGCAGCCAAGTAATCCTAGTGGGAGAGACCCAGTACTTC. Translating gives CASSQVILVGETQYF.